This T cell receptor beta chain appears in the sequencing data of a study of cytomegalovirus exposure and HLA in healthy donors. Findings of the study overall: The listing of roughly 160 TCR beta chains classed them as cytomegalovirus-associated. Sequences of the TCR beta chain were said to predict the HLA-A and HLA-B alleles of most subjects accurately. Using the classifier, cytomegalovirus status was reportedly diagnosed with high specificity and sensitivity. About 90% or about 30% of the time was how often most TCR beta V segments were productive, according to an earlier analysis.

PCR was performed using 60 Vbeta and 13 Jbeta primers. Some clones are missing from TCRdb's copy, which holds only in-frame ones; the method was immunoSEQ multiplex PCR. The sample shows 150,000 to 200,000 clones, around 80% of them seen only once. V was cut by 6 bases and J by 7 bases, with 18 bases left in between. Germline CDR1 reads SGHVS; CDR2 reads FNYEAQ. This CDR3 is 15 amino acids long. In regard to this clone: The antigen is undetermined.

Material: PBMCs. The receptor's source is a woman in her forties or fifties in good health and CMV-seronegative. The chain employs TRBV7-6 and TRBJ2-2; D is possibly TRBD1 (5 bases). The CDR3 DNA sequence: TGTGCCAGCAGTACCCGCCCAGGGTCTAACGGGGAGCTGTTTTTT. Its protein is CASSTRPGSNGELFF.